The TCR beta chain described here comes from a study of blood T cell repertoires in COVID-19. For the study at large: The samples span acute and convalescent COVID-19 from the United States, Italy and Spain. Nucleic acid was either cDNA or gDNA, and it came from T cells, B-cell-depleted T cells, or PBMCs.

This clone was observed once. Under the authors' procedure: Reference gene primer amplification gave nucleated cell count estimates. Here immunoSEQ multiplex PCR was the method, and the copy in TCRdb shows in-frame clones only, minus some. The V and J calls and clone size come from that table; D and trimming were worked out from the DNA. Of tens of thousands of clones in the sample, about 90% were seen once. This CDR3 comprises 15 residues. V shed 4 bases and J 4 bases; nucleotides not matched to a gene: 4. Per germline, CDR1 SGHTA and CDR2 FQGNSA. Material: peripheral blood. This receptor was identified in a human donor in a cohort sampled during active COVID-19. The chain couples TRBV7-2 to TRBJ1-3; 10 nucleotides match TRBD1. This CDR3 is CASSSGQGRGNTIYF. The DNA of the CDR3 is TGTGCCAGCAGCTCGGGACAGGGGCGGGGAAACACCATATATTTT.